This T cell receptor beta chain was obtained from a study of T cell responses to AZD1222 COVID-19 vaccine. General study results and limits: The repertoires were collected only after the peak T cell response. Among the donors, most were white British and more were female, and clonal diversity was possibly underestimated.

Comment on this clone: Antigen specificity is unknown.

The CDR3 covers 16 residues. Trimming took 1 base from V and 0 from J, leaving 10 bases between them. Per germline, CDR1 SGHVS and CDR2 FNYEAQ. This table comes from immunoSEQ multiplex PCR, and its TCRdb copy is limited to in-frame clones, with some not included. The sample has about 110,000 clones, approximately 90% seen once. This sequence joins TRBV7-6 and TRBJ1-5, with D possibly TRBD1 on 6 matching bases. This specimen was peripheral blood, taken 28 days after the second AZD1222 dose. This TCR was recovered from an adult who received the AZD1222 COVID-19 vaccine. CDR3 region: CASSLGGQYSNQPQHF. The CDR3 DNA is TGTGCCAGCAGCTTAGGAGGACAGTATAGCAATCAGCCCCAGCATTTT. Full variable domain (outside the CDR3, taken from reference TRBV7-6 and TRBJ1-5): GAGVSQSPRYKVTKRGQDVALRCDPISGHVSLYWYRQALGQGPEFLTYFNYEAQQDKSGLPNDRFSAERPEGSISTLTIQRTEQRDSAMYRCASSLGGQYSNQPQHFGDGTRLSIL.